These T cell receptor beta chains were read from a single sample in a study of blood T cell repertoires in COVID-19. The method was immunoSEQ multiplex PCR; TCRdb's version includes in-frame clones alone and lacks a portion of them. The table shows roughly 130,000 clones, with 80% to 90% occurring only once. Sequenced sample: peripheral blood. All receptors derive from a man aged 35-49 years with acute or convalescent COVID-19. Each CDR3 is given with its conserved first and last residue. A D gene is named only where the DNA matches it firmly. Size is stated for part of the rows, as once, few or many counts, or as a class when the clone is expanded.

CDR3aa: CASSYGRYSGNTIYF
CDR3nt: TGTGCCAGCAGTTACGGCAGATACTCTGGAAACACCATATATTTT
abundance: NA
v_gene: TRBV6-2/TRBV6-3
j_gene: TRBJ1-3
d_gene: NA

CDR3aa: CASSLGDREGQPQHF
CDR3nt: TGTGCCAGCAGCTTAGGGGACAGGGAAGGGCAGCCCCAGCATTTT
abundance: NA
v_gene: TRBV7-2
j_gene: TRBJ1-5
d_gene: TRBD1

CDR3aa: CAWSWGGNGYTF
CDR3nt: TGTGCCTGGAGTTGGGGGGGCAATGGCTACACCTTC
abundance: NA
v_gene: TRBV30
j_gene: TRBJ1-2
d_gene: NA

CDR3aa: CSVMGELDYGYTF
CDR3nt: TGCAGCGTTATGGGAGAGTTGGACTATGGCTACACCTTC
abundance: NA
v_gene: TRBV29-1
j_gene: TRBJ1-2
d_gene: NA

CDR3aa: CASSMGTANTEAFF
CDR3nt: TGTGCCAGTAGTATGGGGACAGCGAACACTGAAGCTTTCTTT
abundance: NA
v_gene: TRBV19
j_gene: TRBJ1-1
d_gene: TRBD1

CDR3aa: CASSPPQSAYRQRYEQYF
CDR3nt: TGTGCCAGCTCACCACCGCAAAGCGCGTACCGCCAACGTTACGAGCAGTACTTC
abundance: once
v_gene: TRBV18
j_gene: TRBJ2-7
d_gene: NA

CDR3aa: CSVEGPWRGAGNTIYF
CDR3nt: TGCAGCGTTGAGGGACCGTGGCGGGGGGCGGGAAACACCATATATTTT
abundance: NA
v_gene: TRBV29-1
j_gene: TRBJ1-3
d_gene: NA

CDR3aa: CASWEPDQPQHF
CDR3nt: TGTGCCAGCTGGGAGCCGGATCAGCCCCAGCATTTT
abundance: NA
v_gene: TRBV6-5
j_gene: TRBJ1-5
d_gene: NA

CDR3aa: CASSPGWNSNQPQHF
CDR3nt: TGTGCCAGCAGTCCCGGGTGGAATAGCAATCAGCCCCAGCATTTT
abundance: few
v_gene: TRBV27
j_gene: TRBJ1-5
d_gene: NA

CDR3aa: CASGREQGSYNEQFF
CDR3nt: TGCGCCAGCGGCAGAGAACAGGGGTCCTACAATGAGCAGTTCTTC
abundance: NA
v_gene: TRBV5-1
j_gene: TRBJ2-1
d_gene: TRBD1

CDR3aa: CASSQDHRASGNTIYF
CDR3nt: TGCGCCAGCAGCCAAGACCACAGGGCCTCTGGAAACACCATATATTTT
abundance: NA
v_gene: TRBV4-3
j_gene: TRBJ1-3
d_gene: NA

CDR3aa: CASSLDGEQGNQPQHF
CDR3nt: TGTGCCAGCAGCTTGGACGGGGAACAAGGCAATCAGCCCCAGCATTTT
abundance: NA
v_gene: TRBV5-5
j_gene: TRBJ1-5
d_gene: NA

CDR3aa: CASKPGVTNEKLFF
CDR3nt: TGTGCCAGCAAACCGGGGGTAACTAATGAAAAACTGTTTTTT
abundance: NA
v_gene: TRBV2
j_gene: TRBJ1-4
d_gene: NA

CDR3aa: CASRPRGSGANVLTF
CDR3nt: TGTGCCAGTCGCCCAAGGGGCTCTGGGGCCAACGTCCTGACTTTC
abundance: NA
v_gene: TRBV19
j_gene: TRBJ2-6
d_gene: NA

CDR3aa: CASSLLSGGVKNTEAFF
CDR3nt: TGCGCCAGCAGCTTGCTGTCAGGGGGCGTTAAGAACACTGAAGCTTTCTTT
abundance: NA
v_gene: TRBV5-1
j_gene: TRBJ1-1
d_gene: TRBD1

CDR3aa: CASSYRENTEAFF
CDR3nt: TGTGCCAGCAGCTACAGGGAGAACACTGAAGCTTTCTTT
abundance: NA
v_gene: TRBV7-2
j_gene: TRBJ1-1
d_gene: NA

CDR3aa: CASRDAGGAHGYTF
CDR3nt: TGTGCCAGCAGGGACGCAGGGGGCGCTCATGGCTACACCTTC
abundance: NA
v_gene: TRBV5-8
j_gene: TRBJ1-2
d_gene: TRBD1

CDR3aa: CASSQDRSGSAYNEQFF
CDR3nt: TGCGCCAGCAGCCAAGATCGGAGCGGGAGCGCCTACAATGAGCAGTTCTTC
abundance: NA
v_gene: TRBV4-1
j_gene: TRBJ2-1
d_gene: TRBD2

CDR3aa: CASSRPQGVGELFF
CDR3nt: TGTGCCAGCTCACGACCCCAGGGGGTCGGGGAGCTGTTTTTT
abundance: NA
v_gene: TRBV18
j_gene: TRBJ2-2
d_gene: TRBD1

CDR3aa: CASSPGQSTYEQYF
CDR3nt: TGTGCCAGCAGTCCGGGACAGAGTACCTACGAGCAGTACTTC
abundance: few
v_gene: TRBV6-5
j_gene: TRBJ2-7
d_gene: TRBD1

CDR3aa: CASSAEAGRDTEAFF
CDR3nt: TGTGCCAGCAGTGCCGAGGCAGGGAGGGACACTGAAGCTTTCTTT
abundance: NA
v_gene: TRBV6-4
j_gene: TRBJ1-1
d_gene: NA

CDR3aa: CASSISGNQPQHF
CDR3nt: TGTGCCAGTAGTATTAGCGGCAATCAGCCCCAGCATTTT
abundance: NA
v_gene: TRBV19
j_gene: TRBJ1-5
d_gene: NA

CDR3aa: CASSATGTNEKLFF
CDR3nt: TGTGCCAGCAGCGCGACAGGAACTAATGAAAAACTGTTTTTT
abundance: NA
v_gene: TRBV9
j_gene: TRBJ1-4
d_gene: NA

CDR3aa: CASSLDPVGNTIYF
CDR3nt: TGTGCCAGCAGCTTAGATCCAGTAGGAAACACCATATATTTT
abundance: NA
v_gene: TRBV11-2
j_gene: TRBJ1-3
d_gene: NA

CDR3aa: CASSRTGNTGELFF
CDR3nt: TGTGCCAGCAGTAGGACAGGCAACACCGGGGAGCTGTTTTTT
abundance: NA
v_gene: TRBV6-4
j_gene: TRBJ2-2
d_gene: TRBD1